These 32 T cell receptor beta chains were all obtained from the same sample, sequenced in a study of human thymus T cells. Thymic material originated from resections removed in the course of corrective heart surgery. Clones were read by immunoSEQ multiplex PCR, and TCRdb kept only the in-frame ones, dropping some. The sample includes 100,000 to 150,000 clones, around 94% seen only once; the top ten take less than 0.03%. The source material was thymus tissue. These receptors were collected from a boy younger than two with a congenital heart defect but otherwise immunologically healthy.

In DNA, the CDR3 is TGTGCCAGCAGCCTCGCGGGGGGTATGTACGAGCAGTACTTC. Translation gives CASSLAGGMYEQYF. The rearrangement joins TRBV28 to TRBJ2-7; 8 positions match TRBD2. From germline, CDR1 is MDHEN and CDR2 SYDVKM. CDR3 length: 14 residues. V dropped 6 bases and J dropped 4; count of bases not matched to a gene: 8.

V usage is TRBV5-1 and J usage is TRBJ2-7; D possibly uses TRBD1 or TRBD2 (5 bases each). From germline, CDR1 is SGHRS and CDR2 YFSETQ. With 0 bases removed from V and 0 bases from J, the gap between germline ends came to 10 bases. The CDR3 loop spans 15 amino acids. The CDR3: CASSLGGNTSYEQYF. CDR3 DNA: TGCGCCAGCAGCTTGGGGGGGAACACCTCCTACGAGCAGTACTTC.

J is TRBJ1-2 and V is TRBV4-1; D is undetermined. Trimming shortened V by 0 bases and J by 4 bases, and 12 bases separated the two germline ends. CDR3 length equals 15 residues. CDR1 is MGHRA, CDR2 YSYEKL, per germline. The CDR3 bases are TGCGCCAGCAGCCAAGACTTGGACTTCCCCTATGGCTACACCTTC. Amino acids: CASSQDLDFPYGYTF.

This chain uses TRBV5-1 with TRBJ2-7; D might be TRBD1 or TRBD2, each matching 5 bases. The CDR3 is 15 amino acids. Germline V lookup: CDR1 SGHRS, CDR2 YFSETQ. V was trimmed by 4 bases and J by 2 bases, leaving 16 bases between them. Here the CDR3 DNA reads TGCGCCAGCAGCGGCCGGGACGGAGGCCCCTACGAGCAGTACTTC. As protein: CASSGRDGGPYEQYF.

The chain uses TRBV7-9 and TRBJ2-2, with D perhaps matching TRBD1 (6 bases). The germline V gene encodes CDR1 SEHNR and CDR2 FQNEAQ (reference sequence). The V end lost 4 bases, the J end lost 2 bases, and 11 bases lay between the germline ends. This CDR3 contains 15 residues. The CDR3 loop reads CASSSQGSNTGELFF. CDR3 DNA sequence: TGTGCCAGCAGCTCTCAGGGGTCTAACACCGGGGAGCTGTTTTTT.

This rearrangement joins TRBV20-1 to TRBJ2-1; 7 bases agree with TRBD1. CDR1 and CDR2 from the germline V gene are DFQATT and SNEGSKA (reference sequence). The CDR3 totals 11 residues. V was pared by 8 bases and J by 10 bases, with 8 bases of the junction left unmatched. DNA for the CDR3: TGCAGTCGCGACAGGGTCGGGGAGCAGTTCTTC. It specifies CSRDRVGEQFF.

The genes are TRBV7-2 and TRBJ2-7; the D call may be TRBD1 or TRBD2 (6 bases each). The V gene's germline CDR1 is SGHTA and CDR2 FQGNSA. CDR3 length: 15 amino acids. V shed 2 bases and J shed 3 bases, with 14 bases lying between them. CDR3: CASSLKEGGGYEQYF. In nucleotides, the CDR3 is TGTGCCAGCAGCTTAAAGGAGGGGGGAGGCTACGAGCAGTACTTC.

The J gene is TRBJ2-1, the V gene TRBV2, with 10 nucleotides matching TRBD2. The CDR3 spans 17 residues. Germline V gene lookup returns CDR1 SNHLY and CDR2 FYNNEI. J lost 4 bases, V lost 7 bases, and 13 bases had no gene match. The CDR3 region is CASTLHPILAGYNEQFF. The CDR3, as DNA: TGTGCCAGCACCTTACACCCCATACTAGCGGGGTACAATGAGCAGTTCTTC.

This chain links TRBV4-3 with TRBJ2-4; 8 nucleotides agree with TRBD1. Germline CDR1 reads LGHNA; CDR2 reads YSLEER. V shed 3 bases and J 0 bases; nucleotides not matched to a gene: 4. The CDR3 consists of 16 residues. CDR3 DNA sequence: TGCGCCAGCAGCCAGGACAGGGATTTAGCCAAAAACATTCAGTACTTC. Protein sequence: CASSQDRDLAKNIQYF.

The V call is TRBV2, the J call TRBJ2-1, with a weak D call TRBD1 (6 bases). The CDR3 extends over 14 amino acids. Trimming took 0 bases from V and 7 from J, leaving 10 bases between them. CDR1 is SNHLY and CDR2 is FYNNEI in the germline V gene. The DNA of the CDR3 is TGTGCCAGCAGTGAAGCTCTCAGGGGTAATGAGCAGTTCTTC. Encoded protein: CASSEALRGNEQFF.

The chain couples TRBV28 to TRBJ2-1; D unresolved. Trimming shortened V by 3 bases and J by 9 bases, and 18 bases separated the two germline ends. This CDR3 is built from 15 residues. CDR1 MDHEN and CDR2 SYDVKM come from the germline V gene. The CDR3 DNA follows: TGTGCCAGCAGTTTGGCCCTGCGGCACGGGTCTGAGCAGTTCTTC. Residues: CASSLALRHGSEQFF.

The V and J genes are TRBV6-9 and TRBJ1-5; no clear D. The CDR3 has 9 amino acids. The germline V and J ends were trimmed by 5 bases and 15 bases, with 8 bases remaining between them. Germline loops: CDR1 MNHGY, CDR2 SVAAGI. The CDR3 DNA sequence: TGTGCCAGCAGTCTTTTCGCGCATTTT. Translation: CASSLFAHF.

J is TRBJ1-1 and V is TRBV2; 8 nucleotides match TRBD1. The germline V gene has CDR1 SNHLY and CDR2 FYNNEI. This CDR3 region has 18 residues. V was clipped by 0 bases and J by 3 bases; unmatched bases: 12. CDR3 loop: CASSEALPPTGEDTEAFF. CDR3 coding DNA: TGTGCCAGCAGTGAAGCGCTTCCCCCGACAGGGGAGGACACTGAAGCTTTCTTT.

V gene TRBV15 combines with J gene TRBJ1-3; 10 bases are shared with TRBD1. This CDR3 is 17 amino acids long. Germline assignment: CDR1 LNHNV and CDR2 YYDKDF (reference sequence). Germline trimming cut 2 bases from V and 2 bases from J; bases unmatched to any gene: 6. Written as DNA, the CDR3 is TGTGCCACCAGCAGACCAAGGGACAGGGGACCTGGAAACACCATATATTTT. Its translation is CATSRPRDRGPGNTIYF.

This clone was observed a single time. The CDR3 spells CAISESTRGPPLSGANVLTF. In nucleotides, the CDR3 is TGTGCCATCAGTGAGTCGACTCGAGGTCCCCCACTCTCTGGGGCCAACGTCCTGACTTTC. This chain uses TRBV10-3 with TRBJ2-6; D gene unclear. V was trimmed by 0 bases and J by 0 bases, leaving 18 bases between them. This CDR3 has 20 amino acids. Germline lookup yields CDR1 ENHRY and CDR2 SYGVKD.

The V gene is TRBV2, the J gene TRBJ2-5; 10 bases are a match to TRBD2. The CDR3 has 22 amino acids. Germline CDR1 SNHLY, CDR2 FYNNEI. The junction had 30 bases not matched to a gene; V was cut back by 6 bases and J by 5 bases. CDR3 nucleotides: TGTGCCAGCAGATCCTTAAAGGGGAGAGCGGGGGGGCGAGAGATGTCGAGGGAGACCCAGTACTTC. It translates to CASRSLKGRAGGREMSRETQYF. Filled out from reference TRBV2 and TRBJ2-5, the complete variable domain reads EPEVTQTPSHQVTQMGQEVILRCVPISNHLYFYWYRQILGQKVEFLVSFYNNEISEKSEIFDDQFSVERPDGSNFTLKIRSTKLEDSAMYFCASRSLKGRAGGREMSRETQYFGPGTRLLVL.

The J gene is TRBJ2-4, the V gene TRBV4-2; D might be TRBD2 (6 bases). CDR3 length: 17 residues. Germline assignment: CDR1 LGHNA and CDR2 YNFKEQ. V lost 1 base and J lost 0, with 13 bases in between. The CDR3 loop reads CASSQGGLGLAKNIQYF. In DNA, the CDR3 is TGTGCCAGCAGCCAAGGGGGACTGGGGCTAGCCAAAAACATTCAGTACTTC.

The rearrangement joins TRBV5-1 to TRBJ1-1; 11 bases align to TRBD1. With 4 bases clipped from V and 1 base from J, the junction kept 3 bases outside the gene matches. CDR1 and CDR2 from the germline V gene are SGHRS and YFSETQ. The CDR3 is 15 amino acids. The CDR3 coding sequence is TGCGCCAGCAGCGGACAGGGGGCTTCGAACACTGAAGCTTTCTTT. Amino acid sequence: CASSGQGASNTEAFF.

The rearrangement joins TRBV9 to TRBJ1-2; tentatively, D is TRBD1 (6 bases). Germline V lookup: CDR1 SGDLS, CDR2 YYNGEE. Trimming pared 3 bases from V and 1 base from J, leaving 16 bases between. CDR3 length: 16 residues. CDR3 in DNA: TGTGCCAGCAGCGCCCCCGGGACATCTCGTAACTATGGCTACACCTTC. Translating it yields CASSAPGTSRNYGYTF.

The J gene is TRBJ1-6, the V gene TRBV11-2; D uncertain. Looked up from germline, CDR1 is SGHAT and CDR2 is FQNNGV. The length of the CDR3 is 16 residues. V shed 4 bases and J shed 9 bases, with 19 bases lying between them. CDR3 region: CASSCRPINEGSPLHF. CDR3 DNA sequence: TGTGCCAGCAGCTGCCGACCCATTAATGAGGGTTCACCCCTCCACTTT. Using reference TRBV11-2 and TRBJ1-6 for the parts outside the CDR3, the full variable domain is EAGVAQSPRYKIIEKRQSVAFWCNPISGHATLYWYQQILGQGPKLLIQFQNNGVVDDSQLPKDRFSAERLKGVDSTLKIQPAKLEDSAVYLCASSCRPINEGSPLHFGNGTRLTVT.

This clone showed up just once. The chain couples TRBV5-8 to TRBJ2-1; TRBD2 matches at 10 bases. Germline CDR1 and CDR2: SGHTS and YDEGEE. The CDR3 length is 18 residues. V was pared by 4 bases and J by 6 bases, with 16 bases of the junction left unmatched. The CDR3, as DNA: TGTGCCAGCAGCCCCCTTGGTAGCGGGGGGCGAGGGGCCAATGAGCAGTTCTTC. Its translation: CASSPLGSGGRGANEQFF.

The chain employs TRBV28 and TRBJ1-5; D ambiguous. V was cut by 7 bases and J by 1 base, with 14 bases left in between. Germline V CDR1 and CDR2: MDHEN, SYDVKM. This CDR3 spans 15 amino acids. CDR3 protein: CASTPLGWSNQPQHF. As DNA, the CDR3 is TGTGCCAGCACCCCTTTAGGGTGGAGCAATCAGCCCCAGCATTTT.

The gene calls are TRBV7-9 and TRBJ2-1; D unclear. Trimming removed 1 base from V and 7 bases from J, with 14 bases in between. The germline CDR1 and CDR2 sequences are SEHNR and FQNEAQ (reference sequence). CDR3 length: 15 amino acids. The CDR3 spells CASSLGRVDVNEQFF. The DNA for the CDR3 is TGTGCCAGCAGCTTAGGACGGGTCGACGTAAATGAGCAGTTCTTC.

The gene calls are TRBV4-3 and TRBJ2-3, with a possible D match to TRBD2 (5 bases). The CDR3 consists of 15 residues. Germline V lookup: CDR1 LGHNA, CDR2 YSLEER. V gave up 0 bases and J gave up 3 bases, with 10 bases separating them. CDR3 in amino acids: CASSQDLWTTDTQYF. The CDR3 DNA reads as TGCGCCAGCAGCCAAGATTTGTGGACTACAGATACGCAGTATTTT.

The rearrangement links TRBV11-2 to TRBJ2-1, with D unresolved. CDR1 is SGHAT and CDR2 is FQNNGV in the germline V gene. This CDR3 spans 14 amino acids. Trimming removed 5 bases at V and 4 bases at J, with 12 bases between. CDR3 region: CASSVDERYNEQFF. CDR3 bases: TGTGCCAGCAGCGTGGACGAACGTTACAATGAGCAGTTCTTC.

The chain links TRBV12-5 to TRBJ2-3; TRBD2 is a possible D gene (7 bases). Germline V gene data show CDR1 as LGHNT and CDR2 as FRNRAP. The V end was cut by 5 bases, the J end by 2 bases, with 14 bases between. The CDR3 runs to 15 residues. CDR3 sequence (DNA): TGTGCTAGTGGTAGGGGGGGCCGGGACACAGATACGCAGTATTTT. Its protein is CASGRGGRDTDTQYF. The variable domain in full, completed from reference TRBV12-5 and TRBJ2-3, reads DARVTQTPRHKVTEMGQEVTMRCQPILGHNTVFWYRQTMMQGLELLAYFRNRAPLDDSGMPKDRFSAEMPDATLATLKIQPSEPRDSAVYFCASGRGGRDTDTQYFGPGTRLTVL.

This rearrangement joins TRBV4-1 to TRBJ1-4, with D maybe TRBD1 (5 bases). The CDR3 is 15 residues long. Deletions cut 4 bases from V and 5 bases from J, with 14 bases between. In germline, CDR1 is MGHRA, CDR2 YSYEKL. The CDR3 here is CASSRGPHLNEKLFF. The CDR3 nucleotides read TGCGCCAGCAGCCGGGGACCGCACCTAAATGAAAAACTGTTTTTT.

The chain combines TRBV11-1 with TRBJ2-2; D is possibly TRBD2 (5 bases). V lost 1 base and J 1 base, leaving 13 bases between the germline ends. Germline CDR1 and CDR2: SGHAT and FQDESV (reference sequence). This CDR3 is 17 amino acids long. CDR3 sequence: CASSLGLPRGNTGELFF. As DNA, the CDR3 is TGTGCCAGCAGCTTAGGACTACCCCGGGGGAACACCGGGGAGCTGTTTTTT.

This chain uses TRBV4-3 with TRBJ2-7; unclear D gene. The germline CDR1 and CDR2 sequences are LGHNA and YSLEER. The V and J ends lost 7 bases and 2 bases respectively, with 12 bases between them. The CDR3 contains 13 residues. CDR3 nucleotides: TGCGCCAGCAAACAAACTGAGACCTACGAGCAGTACTTC. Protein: CASKQTETYEQYF.

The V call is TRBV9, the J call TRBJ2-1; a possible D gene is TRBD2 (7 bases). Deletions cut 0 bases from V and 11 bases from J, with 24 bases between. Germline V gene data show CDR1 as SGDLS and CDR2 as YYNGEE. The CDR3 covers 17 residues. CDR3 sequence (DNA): TGTGCCAGCAGCGTAGATCAGAGGGGAGGAGGCGGGGGCCAGCAGTTCTTC. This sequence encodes CASSVDQRGGGGGQQFF.

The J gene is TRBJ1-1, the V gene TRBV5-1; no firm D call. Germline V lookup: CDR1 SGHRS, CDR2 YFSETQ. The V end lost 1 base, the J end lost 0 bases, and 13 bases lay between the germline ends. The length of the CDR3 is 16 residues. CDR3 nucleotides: TGCGCCAGCAGCTTGCACGGACGGCCAGTGAACACTGAAGCTTTCTTT. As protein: CASSLHGRPVNTEAFF.

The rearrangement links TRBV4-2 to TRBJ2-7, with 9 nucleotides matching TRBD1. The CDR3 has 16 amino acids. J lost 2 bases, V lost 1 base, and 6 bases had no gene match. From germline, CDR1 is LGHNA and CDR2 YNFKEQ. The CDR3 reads CASSQGAGTGTYEQYF. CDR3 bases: TGTGCCAGCAGCCAAGGGGCGGGGACAGGGACCTACGAGCAGTACTTC.